The present T cell receptor beta chain was sequenced within a study of blood T cell repertoires in COVID-19. About the research overall: Researchers got acute and convalescent COVID-19 samples from the United States, Italy and Spain. PBMCs, B-cell-depleted T cells, or T cells provided the cDNA or gDNA that made up the material.

In the authors' workflow: Cell counts per sample came from amplifying reference gene primers. Clones were read by immunoSEQ multiplex PCR, and TCRdb kept only the in-frame ones, dropping some. V, J and clone size were drawn from that table, and D and trimming were deduced from the DNA. This table has about 78,000 clones, approximately 80% appearing once. Looked up from germline, CDR1 is SNHLY and CDR2 is FYNNEI. The CDR3 loop spans 11 amino acids. Trimming took off 4 bases at V and 13 bases at J, with 11 bases between the two ends. This clonotype was sampled from a man between 60 and 75 years old with active or convalescent COVID-19. The chain couples TRBV2 to TRBJ1-5; no firm D call. Sequencing was done on a sample of peripheral blood. The CDR3 DNA sequence: TGTGCCAGCAGTGTCCGGGAGATACAGCATTTT. It specifies CASSVREIQHF. Full variable domain (rest looked up from reference TRBV2 and TRBJ1-5): EPEVTQTPSHQVTQMGQEVILRCVPISNHLYFYWYRQILGQKVEFLVSFYNNEISEKSEIFDDQFSVERPDGSNFTLKIRSTKLEDSAMYFCASSVREIQHFGDGTRLSIL.